This TCR beta chain was captured by sequencing in a study of T and B cells in COVID-19 patients. The wider study: Peripheral blood came from COVID-19 patients with active infection or after recovery. At median age around 31 years, recovered patients were younger than active-infection patients at roughly 71. Comorbidities linked to unfavorable COVID-19 outcome were present in 18 of 20 active-infection patients. The study's findings and limits: Active COVID-19 showed highly clonal TRB repertoires; recovery showed diversity and richness above healthy donors.

V shed 10 bases and J 7 bases; nucleotides not matched to a gene: 14. The CDR3 is 14 residues long. Germline values: CDR1 MDHEN, CDR2 SYDVKM. TRB rearrangements were amplified by multiplex PCR with BIOMED2 TRB-A/B primers. Via MiXCR, TCRdb re-called the multiplex PCR reads, giving one row per CDR3 protein. The repertoire has some 15,000 distinct CDR3 sequences, under 35% of them found once; the top ten carry about 3%. Concerning this clonotype: Its antigen is unidentified.

From blood, roughly 240-550 ng of genomic DNA served as TRB template. The sequenced sample consisted of blood. The receptor was derived from a human donor who had recovered from COVID-19. This sequence joins TRBV28 and TRBJ2-7; 9 nucleotides match TRBD1. The CDR3 reads CATLAGQGLREQYF. Here the CDR3 DNA reads TGTGCCACTCTGGCGGGACAGGGACTAAGGGAGCAGTACTTC.